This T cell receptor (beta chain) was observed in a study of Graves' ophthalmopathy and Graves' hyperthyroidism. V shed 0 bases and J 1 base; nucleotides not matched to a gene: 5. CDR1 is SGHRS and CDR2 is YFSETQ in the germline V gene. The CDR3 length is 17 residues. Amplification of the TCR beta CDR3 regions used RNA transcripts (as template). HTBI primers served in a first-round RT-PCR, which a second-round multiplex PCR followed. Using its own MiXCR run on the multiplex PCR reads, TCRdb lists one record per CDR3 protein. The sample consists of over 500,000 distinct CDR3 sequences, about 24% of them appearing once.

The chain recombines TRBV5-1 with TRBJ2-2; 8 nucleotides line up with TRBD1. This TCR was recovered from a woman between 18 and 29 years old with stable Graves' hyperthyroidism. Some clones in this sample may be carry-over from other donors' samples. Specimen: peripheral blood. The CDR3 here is CASSLVQGAWNTGELFF. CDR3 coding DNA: TGCGCCAGCAGCTTGGTCCAGGGGGCATGGAACACCGGGGAGCTGTTTTTT.